This T cell receptor beta chain was sequenced in a study of blood T cell repertoires in COVID-19 (dated by TCRdb to 2019 to 2021). A note on the overall study: The collaborator samples originated in the United States, Italy and Spain and spanned the acute and convalescent phases of COVID-19. Deeply sampled blood TCRbeta repertoires from subjects exposed to, actively infected with, or recovered from COVID-19 were included in the dataset. The sample metadata nearly always contained a de-identified subject ID, COVID-19 status, age in years and sex. Samples came from the ongoing ImmuneRACE study (first 160 participants) plus 1,254 subjects from 6 global collaborators. The prospective study material was composed of cDNA or gDNA derived from T cells, B-cell-depleted T cells, or PBMCs. A freely available public database, intended as a resource for researchers studying the immune response to SARS-CoV-2, is where the repertoires were released. HLA class I and class II types, where available, came from metadata supplied by the sample provider rather than from assay-based typing.

Broader findings and caveats from the paper: How much clinical and demographic metadata was included differed by source and by participant, and the metadata was provided uncurated.

The germline V gene encodes CDR1 SGHTA and CDR2 FQGTGA. V has 5 bases trimmed and J has 0 bases trimmed; junction bases matching no gene number 11. The CDR3 runs 17 residues from the cysteine to the phenylalanine. Only CDR3 DNA remains: 51 bases, in frame from the first base. About this clone: Its antigen is not yet known. No per-base quality is available; no much larger clone lies one base away.

TCRbeta CDR3 regions were amplified from genomic DNA using the immunoSEQ Assay, a bias-controlled multiplex PCR. Per the original workflow: The number of nucleated cells in each sample was estimated from the amplification of reference gene primers within the assay. Sequence reads were collapsed and filtered to measure the absolute abundance of every unique TCRbeta CDR3 rearrangement. For each sample, productive Simpson clonality was calculated as the square root of Simpson's diversity index across productive rearrangements. In its TCRdb copy, this immuneACCESS table keeps in-frame sequences only and misses some clones. Where compared with another copy, unresolved V genes explain less than half of these, and the others have no known cause. The D gene and trimming were derived from the DNA, and the V and J assignments and clone size from that table. Present in this sample are hundreds of thousands of clones, 88% of which were seen just once. The ten largest clones take up around 0.8% of the sample.

The collaborating institutions used their own protocols to collect whole blood in K2EDTA tubes. For TCRbeta analysis, collaborator samples were shipped as frozen whole blood, as isolated PBMCs, or as DNA extracted from either sample type. The sequenced sample was peripheral blood. This chain is built from TRBV7-3 and TRBJ2-3; the central 7 bases match TRBD2. The receptor's source is a woman aged 30 to 39 with acute or convalescent COVID-19. This receptor has the CDR3 CASSTLPSGPSTDTQYF. In nucleotides, the sequence is TGTGCCAGCAGCACACTCCCTAGCGGACCTAGCACAGATACGCAGTATTTT.